The 10 T cell receptor beta chains reported below all come from one sample, sequenced in a study of cytomegalovirus exposure and HLA in healthy donors. PCR employed 60 Vbeta and 13 Jbeta primers. The protocol was immunoSEQ multiplex PCR, while the TCRdb copy is restricted to in-frame clones and leaves out a portion. The sample has around 190,000 clones; almost 85% are singletons. Sequencing was performed on PBMCs. These receptors came from a woman in her 50s in good health and CMV-seronegative.

This chain connects TRBV2 to TRBJ2-2; TRBD1 aligns across 8 bases. The germline CDR1 and CDR2 sequences are SNHLY and FYNNEI. This CDR3 comprises 15 residues. V shed 7 bases and J 4 bases; nucleotides not matched to a gene: 8. The CDR3 bases are TGTGCCAGCATCCTGGACAGGGCGAGCACCGGGGAGCTGTTTTTT. Its protein product is CASILDRASTGELFF. Looking up the rest from reference TRBV2 and TRBJ2-2 gives the full variable domain: EPEVTQTPSHQVTQMGQEVILRCVPISNHLYFYWYRQILGQKVEFLVSFYNNEISEKSEIFDDQFSVERPDGSNFTLKIRSTKLEDSAMYFCASILDRASTGELFFGEGSRLTVL.

The chain has TRBV27 and TRBJ1-5; tentative D call: TRBD1 (5 bases). Germline V lookup: CDR1 MNHEY, CDR2 SMNVEV (reference sequence). The CDR3 extends over 16 amino acids. V was trimmed by 5 bases and J by 4 bases, leaving 18 bases between them. CDR3 sequence: CASSPRRGSLNQPQHF. The CDR3 coding sequence is TGTGCCAGCAGTCCCAGGCGGGGGTCCCTGAATCAGCCCCAGCATTTT.

This clone was seen only once. CDR3 residues: CASSSTGLHGKTQYF. The CDR3 DNA is TGTGCCAGCAGTTCTACGGGACTGCACGGCAAGACCCAGTACTTC. The chain carries TRBV6-5 and TRBJ2-5; tentative D call: TRBD2 (6 bases). Germline assignment: CDR1 MNHEY and CDR2 SVGAGI. This CDR3 has 15 residues. V was trimmed by 4 bases and J by 6 bases, leaving 18 bases between them.

This clone was detected only once. The chain couples TRBV27 to TRBJ2-7; D uncertain. This CDR3 comprises 15 residues. Germline CDR1 and CDR2: MNHEY and SMNVEV (reference sequence). The germline V and J ends were trimmed by 2 bases and 2 bases, with 13 bases remaining between them. The CDR3: CASSLRLGGPYEQYF. In nucleotides, the CDR3 is TGTGCCAGCAGTTTAAGACTCGGCGGCCCCTACGAGCAGTACTTC.

The V call is TRBV27, the J call TRBJ2-3, with TRBD2 matching over 12 bases. Germline CDR1 and CDR2: MNHEY and SMNVEV (reference sequence). The CDR3 extends over 17 amino acids. V dropped 2 bases and J dropped 4; count of bases not matched to a gene: 7. The CDR3 DNA reads as TGTGCCAGCAGTTTAGGCCTAGCGGGAGGGCACGCAGATACGCAGTATTTT. It specifies CASSLGLAGGHADTQYF.

This clone is a singleton in its sample. V and J are TRBV28 and TRBJ1-5; TRBD1 might be the D (5 bases). Trimming shortened V by 6 bases and J by 7 bases, and 13 bases separated the two germline ends. Germline values: CDR1 MDHEN, CDR2 SYDVKM. The CDR3 covers 13 residues. The DNA for the CDR3 is TGTGCCAGCAGGTCAGACAGTTTGCAGCCCCAGCATTTT. Translation: CASRSDSLQPQHF.

The rearrangement links TRBV7-6 to TRBJ2-1; TRBD2 matches at 10 bases. This CDR3 spans 17 amino acids. V was pared by 1 base and J by 6 bases, with 9 bases of the junction left unmatched. Germline CDR1 and CDR2: SGHVS and FNYEAQ. The CDR3 loop is CASSLVPGASGSNEQFF. The DNA of the CDR3 is TGTGCCAGCAGCTTAGTCCCCGGGGCTAGCGGGAGCAATGAGCAGTTCTTC.

The chain has TRBV19 and TRBJ1-1; the D gene is possibly TRBD1 (6 bases). Per the germline V gene, CDR1 is LNHDA and CDR2 is SQIVND (reference sequence). The length of the CDR3 is 13 residues. V dropped 9 bases and J dropped 3 bases, with 14 bases sitting between them. The CDR3 DNA is TGTGCCAGCCGGGTGGGGGCCCACACTGAAGCTTTCTTT. This translates into CASRVGAHTEAFF. Based on the CDR3 plus reference TRBV19 and TRBJ1-1, the full variable domain is DGGITQSPKYLFRKEGQNVTLSCEQNLNHDAMYWYRQDPGQGLRLIYYSQIVNDFQKGDIAEGYSVSREKKESFPLTVTSAQKNPTAFYLCASRVGAHTEAFFGQGTRLTVV.

This clone was counted only a few times. This chain links TRBV6-1 with TRBJ1-1; 9 bases match TRBD1. Trimming cost V 7 bases and J 4 bases; bases outside gene matches: 7. The germline V gene encodes CDR1 MNHNS and CDR2 SASEGT. This CDR3 has 14 amino acids. DNA for the CDR3: TGTGCCAGCAACACAGGGGGCTGGATCACTGAAGCTTTCTTT. This sequence encodes CASNTGGWITEAFF.

This clone has only a few counts. This rearrangement joins TRBV5-1 to TRBJ1-1, with unresolved D. CDR1 and CDR2 from the germline V gene are SGHRS and YFSETQ. The germline V and J ends were trimmed by 0 bases and 1 base, with 10 bases remaining between them. This CDR3 is 15 amino acids long. CDR3: CASSLGVGRNTEAFF. The CDR3 DNA follows: TGCGCCAGCAGCTTGGGCGTGGGGAGGAACACTGAAGCTTTCTTT.